This passage covers 9 T cell receptor beta chains from one sample sequenced in a study of coeliac disease. Measured with immunoSEQ multiplex PCR; TCRdb has only the in-frame clones, and not every one. The sample holds about 4,000 clones, 50% to 60% seen once. Sequencing was done on a sample of lymphocytes from the gut lamina propria. These TCRs come from a man between 65 and 80 years old without celiac disease.

The genes are TRBV29-1 and TRBJ2-1, with D tentatively TRBD2 (7 bases). The CDR3 totals 15 residues. Looked up from germline, CDR1 is SQVTM and CDR2 is ANQGSEA. V lost 5 bases and J lost 4, with 18 bases in between. CDR3 coding DNA: TGCAGCGTTCGTCCGGCCGGGGGGCCGTACAATGAGCAGTTCTTC. Amino acids: CSVRPAGGPYNEQFF.

The CDR3 nucleotides are TGTGCCAGCAGTTTATGGACAGGGGGGAGTGTGGGTAATCAGCCCCAGCATTTT. Translated: CASSLWTGGSVGNQPQHF. V and J are TRBV28 and TRBJ1-5, with 9 bases fitting TRBD1. CDR1 is MDHEN, CDR2 SYDVKM, per germline. The CDR3 has 18 residues. V shed 0 bases and J 4 bases; nucleotides not matched to a gene: 10.

The chain recombines TRBV7-2 with TRBJ2-3; 7 nucleotides line up with TRBD1. This CDR3 has 17 residues. Germline-derived CDR1 and CDR2 are SGHTA and FQGNSA. Trimming cost V 5 bases and J 4 bases; bases outside gene matches: 15. The CDR3 DNA reads TGTGCCAGCAGCGCCTACCTACTACAGGGGCGAGCAGATACGCAGTATTTT. Translation: CASSAYLLQGRADTQYF.

Only one count was recorded for this clone. The V call is TRBV6-5, the J call TRBJ2-2; D is unclear. The CDR3 is 12 amino acids. Trimming removed 4 bases at V and 2 bases at J, with 2 bases between. The germline CDR1 and CDR2 sequences are MNHEY and SVGAGI. For the CDR3, the DNA is TGTGCCAGCAGTTCAAACACCGGGGAGCTGTTTTTT. The encoded protein is CASSSNTGELFF.

This clone was detected only a few times. V is TRBV28 and J is TRBJ2-7; 7 bases fit TRBD1. Germline values: CDR1 MDHEN, CDR2 SYDVKM. This CDR3 contains 14 residues. Losses at the gene ends were 7 bases for V and 6 bases for J; bases not matched to a gene: 12. The CDR3 loop reads CASIADREAREQYF. The CDR3 coding sequence is TGTGCCAGCATAGCCGACAGGGAAGCTCGCGAGCAGTACTTC. The whole variable domain, filled in from reference TRBV28 and TRBJ2-7, reads DVKVTQSSRYLVKRTGEKVFLECVQDMDHENMFWYRQDPGLGLRLIYFSYDVKMKEKGDIPEGYSVSREKKERFSLILESASTNQTSMYLCASIADREAREQYFGPGTRLTVT.

J is TRBJ2-6 and V is TRBV6-1; possibly TRBD2 for D (6 bases). The CDR3 runs to 16 residues. V lost 4 bases to trimming and J lost 0 bases, with 10 bases between them. Germline values: CDR1 MNHNS, CDR2 SASEGT. As DNA, the CDR3 is TGTGCCAGCAGTGGGGGGGATAGCTCTGGGGCCAACGTCCTGACTTTC. It translates to CASSGGDSSGANVLTF.

The genes are TRBV7-3 and TRBJ1-1; D may be TRBD1 (6 bases). CDR1 and CDR2 from the germline V gene are SGHTA and FQGTGA. The V end lost 5 bases, the J end lost 5 bases, and 21 bases lay between the germline ends. CDR3 length equals 16 residues. CDR3 sequence: CASSPISGGSGTEAFF. The CDR3 DNA follows: TGTGCCAGCAGCCCCATCAGCGGGGGCTCGGGAACTGAAGCTTTCTTT.

V gene TRBV7-8 combines with J gene TRBJ1-1; 11 bases align to TRBD1. The germline gives CDR1 SGHVS, CDR2 FQNEAQ. The CDR3 extends over 15 amino acids. With 5 bases clipped from V and 1 base from J, the junction kept 3 bases outside the gene matches. The CDR3 sequence: CASSRTGGTNTEAFF. For the CDR3, the DNA is TGTGCCAGCAGCCGGACAGGGGGCACGAACACTGAAGCTTTCTTT.

DNA of the CDR3: TGTGCCAGCAGCGCAGGGACAGGGGGCGAGGGCTATGGCTACACCTTC. The encoded protein is CASSAGTGGEGYGYTF. This chain uses TRBV7-2 with TRBJ1-2, with TRBD1 matching 12 bases. The CDR3 is 16 amino acids. Germline CDR1 SGHTA, CDR2 FQGNSA. Losses at the gene ends were 5 bases for V and 4 bases for J; bases not matched to a gene: 8.